The 31 T cell receptor beta chains reported below all come from one sample, sequenced in a study of T cells in Graves' hyperthyroidism and ophthalmopathy. Amplification yielded TCR beta CDR3 regions, with RNA transcripts as the source. HTBI primers were employed in a first-round RT-PCR of the TCR CDR3. Via MiXCR, TCRdb re-called the multiplex PCR reads, giving one row per CDR3 protein. This sample yields some 370,000 distinct CDR3 sequences, of which about 18% are seen a single time; more than 30% belongs to the top ten. The sample taken for sequencing was blood. The receptor set was obtained from a woman aged 30 to 39 with Graves' hyperthyroidism that later progressed to Graves' ophthalmopathy.

Comments on this clonotype: Just one base apart from a much larger clone, this may be a read error. This chain links TRBV3-1 with TRBJ2-3; no firm D call. CDR3 length equals 13 residues. V was trimmed by 8 bases and J by 6 bases, leaving 15 bases between them. The germline V gene has CDR1 LGHDT and CDR2 YNNKEL (reference sequence). In DNA, the CDR3 is TGTGCCAGCGGCCCCGGAGTGGGTGATACGCAGTATTTT. This gives the protein CASGPGVGDTQYF.

This clonotype was detected a few times. J is TRBJ1-1 and V is TRBV20-1; D is undetermined. CDR1 and CDR2 from the germline V gene are DFQATT and SNEGSKA (reference sequence). The CDR3 length is 13 residues. Trimming left V 5 bases short and J 3 bases short, with 13 bases between. The CDR3 reads CSAARAQDTEAFF. The DNA of the CDR3 is TGCAGTGCTGCAAGGGCGCAGGACACTGAAGCTTTCTTT.

This clonotype was counted only a few times. V usage is TRBV3-1 and J usage is TRBJ2-5; D gene unclear. The V end was cut by 2 bases, the J end by 3 bases, with 4 bases between. This CDR3 is 12 amino acids long. Germline assignment: CDR1 LGHDT and CDR2 YNNKEL (reference sequence). CDR3 in DNA: TGTGCCAGCAGCCAAATGGAAGAGACCCAGTACTTC. Translated, it gives CASSQMEETQYF.

This clonotype appeared many times. V usage is TRBV29-1 and J usage is TRBJ1-2; D perhaps matches TRBD1 (5 bases). Trimming removed 4 bases from V and 3 bases from J, with 12 bases in between. CDR1 is SQVTM, CDR2 ANQGSEA, per germline. This CDR3 is 13 amino acids long. The CDR3 loop reads CSVVKQGHYGYTF. Written as DNA, the CDR3 is TGCAGCGTTGTAAAGCAGGGCCACTATGGCTACACCTTC.

This clonotype came up a few times. The chain recombines TRBV5-6 with TRBJ2-7, with a tentative D call TRBD2 (5 bases). The V gene's germline CDR1 is SGHDT and CDR2 YYEEEE. V lost 4 bases to trimming and J lost 10 bases, with 18 bases between them. This CDR3 spans 13 amino acids. CDR3 coding DNA: TGTGCCAGCAGCCCGACCCCGACCGGGGAACAGTACTTC. This translates into CASSPTPTGEQYF.

This chain connects TRBV20-1 to TRBJ1-1; D is unresolved. Trimming removed 6 bases at V and 0 bases at J, with 17 bases between. Per germline, CDR1 DFQATT and CDR2 SNEGSKA (reference sequence). The CDR3 covers 15 residues. CDR3 sequence: CSAPGPGAMNTEAFF. CDR3 nucleotides: TGCAGTGCACCGGGCCCAGGAGCCATGAACACTGAAGCTTTCTTT.

This clonotype was counted at least ten times. The V call is TRBV12-3 or TRBV12-4, the J call TRBJ1-1, with no clear D. The CDR3 length is 13 residues. V dropped 2 bases and J dropped 4 bases, with 8 bases sitting between them. CDR3 bases: TGTGCCAGCAGTTTAAATCCGGGCACTGAAGCTTTCTTT. Translation: CASSLNPGTEAFF.

This clonotype was detected ten times or more. The chain joins TRBV11-2 to TRBJ2-1; D may be TRBD2 (5 bases). Germline loops: CDR1 SGHAT, CDR2 FQNNGV. Trimming took 1 base from V and 7 from J, leaving 8 bases between them. CDR3 length equals 13 residues. CDR3 coding DNA: TGTGCCAGCAGCTTAGTCCCGGGGAATGAGCAGTTCTTC. It translates to CASSLVPGNEQFF.

This clonotype was recorded many times. The chain employs TRBV3-1 and TRBJ2-3; TRBD2 might be the D (6 bases). The CDR3 totals 16 residues. The V end was cut by 1 base, the J end by 0 bases, with 11 bases between. CDR1 LGHDT and CDR2 YNNKEL come from the germline V gene (reference sequence). CDR3 in amino acids: CASSQGMGLSTDTQYF. As DNA, the CDR3 is TGTGCCAGCAGCCAAGGAATGGGACTCAGCACAGATACGCAGTATTTT.

The gene calls are TRBV19 and TRBJ2-1; D is possibly TRBD1 (5 bases). Trimming shortened V by 2 bases and J by 14 bases, and 16 bases separated the two germline ends. The length of the CDR3 is 13 residues. Looked up from germline, CDR1 is LNHDA and CDR2 is SQIVND (reference sequence). Here the CDR3 DNA reads TGTGCCAGTAGTATATCGGTGGACAATACCAAGTTCTTC. As protein: CASSISVDNTKFF.

This clonotype was detected many times. The chain combines TRBV28 with TRBJ1-1, with 9 bases lining up with TRBD1. The CDR3 has 15 residues. V lost 1 base and J lost 8; bases outside the gene matches: 8. Germline V lookup: CDR1 MDHEN, CDR2 SYDVKM. The CDR3 sequence: CASSLYRTGGGEAFF. For the CDR3, the DNA is TGTGCCAGCAGTTTATATCGAACAGGGGGCGGCGAAGCTTTCTTT.

This clonotype was picked up many times. This chain uses TRBV10-3 with TRBJ1-2; 8 nucleotides agree with TRBD1. Germline-derived CDR1 and CDR2 are ENHRY and SYGVKD. The CDR3 extends over 14 amino acids. V lost 6 bases and J lost 2; bases outside the gene matches: 5. CDR3 DNA sequence: TGTGCCATCAGACCGACAGGGGAGAACTATGGCTACACCTTC. Encoded protein: CAIRPTGENYGYTF.

This clonotype was picked up many times. The chain carries TRBV6-1 and TRBJ2-1, with unresolved D. Trimming pared 1 base from V and 12 bases from J, leaving 10 bases between. Germline-derived CDR1 and CDR2 are MNHNS and SASEGT. The CDR3 has 12 amino acids. The CDR3 spells CASSEVGRLQFF. Written as DNA, the CDR3 is TGTGCCAGCAGTGAAGTTGGTCGCTTGCAGTTCTTC.

This clonotype showed up many times. This sequence joins TRBV18 and TRBJ1-5, with D uncertain. V gave up 6 bases and J gave up 5 bases, with 8 bases separating them. The CDR3 spans 12 residues. Germline CDR1 and CDR2: KGHSH and LQKENI. The CDR3 nucleotides read TGTGCCAGCTCGACAACCCATCAGCCCCAGCATTTT. This sequence encodes CASSTTHQPQHF.

This clonotype was seen at least ten times. As DNA, the CDR3 is TGTGCCAGCAGTTTTGTGGCAGAAACCTACGAGCAGTACTTC. It specifies CASSFVAETYEQYF. The rearrangement joins TRBV12-3 or TRBV12-4 to TRBJ2-7, with D hard to call. V shed 3 bases and J shed 2 bases, with 11 bases lying between them. The CDR3 totals 14 residues.

The chain links TRBV30 to TRBJ2-2, with D possibly being TRBD1 (5 bases). The V gene's germline CDR1 is GTSNPN and CDR2 SVGIG (reference sequence). CDR3 length equals 14 residues. V lost 1 base, J lost 1 base, and 7 bases lay in between. In nucleotides, the CDR3 is TGTGCCTGGAGTGCCGGACAGAACACCGGGGAGCTGTTTTTT. Its translation: CAWSAGQNTGELFF. Variable domain in full (rest from reference TRBV30 and TRBJ2-2): SQTIHQWPATLVQPVGSPLSLECTVEGTSNPNLYWYRQAAGRGLQLLFYSVGIGQISSEVPQNLSASRPQDRQFILSSKKLLLSDSGFYLCAWSAGQNTGELFFGEGSRLTVL.

This clonotype was seen many times. This rearrangement joins TRBV20-1 to TRBJ2-5; 9 nucleotides line up with TRBD2. Germline CDR1 and CDR2: DFQATT and SNEGSKA (reference sequence). The CDR3 runs to 15 residues. Trimming removed 4 bases from V and 1 base from J; junction bases left unmatched: 7. The CDR3 protein is CSAITLAGTQETQYF. The CDR3, as DNA: TGCAGTGCTATTACGCTAGCGGGGACCCAAGAGACCCAGTACTTC.

This clonotype has a count of ten or more. The chain links TRBV2 to TRBJ1-1, with 7 bases matching TRBD1. The germline CDR1 and CDR2 sequences are SNHLY and FYNNEI. CDR3 length: 14 amino acids. V shed 6 bases, J shed 9 bases, and the junction held 13 bases outside the gene matches. The CDR3 bases are TGTGCCAGCAGGGGAGGTATAGGGACAGCTAAAGCTTTCTTT. The encoded protein is CASRGGIGTAKAFF.

This clonotype was seen more than once but under ten times. V and J are TRBV27 and TRBJ1-1; D is ambiguous. V lost 6 bases and J 1 base, leaving 12 bases between the germline ends. The CDR3 contains 14 residues. CDR1 MNHEY and CDR2 SMNVEV come from the germline V gene (reference sequence). This CDR3 is CASSRRTRNTEAFF. The CDR3 nucleotides read TGTGCCAGCAGCCGGAGGACTCGGAACACTGAAGCTTTCTTT.

At least ten counts were recorded for this clonotype. The rearrangement joins TRBV9 to TRBJ1-1; D not resolved. Germline V gene lookup returns CDR1 SGDLS and CDR2 YYNGEE. The CDR3 extends over 11 amino acids. V lost 3 bases, J lost 7 bases, and 7 bases lay in between. CDR3 protein: CASSAGGEAFF. DNA of the CDR3: TGTGCCAGCAGCGCAGGCGGTGAAGCTTTCTTT.

This clonotype was detected only a few times. The V and J genes are TRBV10-3 and TRBJ2-1, with 8 bases that match TRBD2. This CDR3 is built from 14 residues. Trimming removed 10 bases from V and 5 bases from J; junction bases left unmatched: 10. The V gene's germline CDR1 is ENHRY and CDR2 SYGVKD. The DNA for the CDR3 is TGTGCCACGAGGAGCGGGGGTCCTGACAATGAGCAGTTCTTC. Protein: CATRSGGPDNEQFF.

The sample holds many counts of this clonotype. This chain links TRBV15 with TRBJ2-3, with D possibly TRBD1 on 5 matching bases. V was pared by 1 base and J by 2 bases, with 10 bases between. The CDR3 spans 15 residues. The germline CDR1 and CDR2 sequences are LNHNV and YYDKDF (reference sequence). The CDR3 nucleotides are TGTGCCACCAGCAGAGTCGACAGATTCACAGATACGCAGTATTTT. Its translation is CATSRVDRFTDTQYF.

For this clonotype: A read error is possible here, since a much larger clone lies one base away. J is TRBJ2-7 and V is TRBV30; 7 positions match TRBD2. Germline CDR1 reads GTSNPN; CDR2 reads SVGIG (reference sequence). The CDR3 runs 13 residues. The CDR3, as DNA: TGTGTCTGGAAACACGCGGGAGCGGACGAGCAGTACTTC. This codes for CVWKHAGADEQYF.

The sample holds a few counts of this clonotype. A much larger clone differs from this one at a single base, so this may be a read error. The chain couples TRBV30 to TRBJ2-3; D may be TRBD1 (6 bases). Germline CDR1 reads GTSNPN; CDR2 reads SVGIG (reference sequence). The CDR3 has 18 residues. V was shortened by 2 bases and J by 4 bases, with 25 bases between the two germline ends. The CDR3 region is CAWSPYYPGHEEPDTQYF. CDR3 DNA sequence: TGTGCCTGGAGTCCTTATTACCCGGGACACGAAGAACCAGATACGCAGTATTTT.

V gene TRBV5-1 combines with J gene TRBJ2-7; D remains unclear. Germline V lookup: CDR1 SGHRS, CDR2 YFSETQ. V was trimmed by 0 bases and J by 1 base, leaving 8 bases between them. CDR3 length: 14 amino acids. The CDR3 DNA reads TGCGCCAGCAGCTTGGTGCCAGCGTCCTACGAGCAGTACGTC. Translation: CASSLVPASYEQYV.

This rearrangement joins TRBV3-1 to TRBJ2-2; 9 nucleotides line up with TRBD1. J was trimmed by 4 bases and V by 1 base; bases with no gene match: 1. CDR3 length: 15 amino acids. Germline V gene sequence: CDR1 LGHDT, CDR2 YNNKEL (reference sequence). The CDR3 DNA reads TGTGCCAGCAGCCAAGGGACAGGGGTCACCGGGGAGCTGTTTTTT. This translates into CASSQGTGVTGELFF.

A few counts support this clonotype. The chain couples TRBV12-3 or TRBV12-4 to TRBJ2-1; 9 positions match TRBD2. J was trimmed by 15 bases and V by 5 bases; bases with no gene match: 8. This CDR3 has 12 amino acids. CDR3 in DNA: TGTGCCAGCAGTCGATTAGCGGGAGAGGGGTTCTTC. It is translated as CASSRLAGEGFF.

The V gene is TRBV19, the J gene TRBJ1-1; no clear D. The germline V gene encodes CDR1 LNHDA and CDR2 SQIVND (reference sequence). This CDR3 contains 13 residues. Trimming cost V 7 bases and J 2 bases, with 11 bases left between them. The CDR3 sequence: CASTDRANTEAFF. The CDR3 nucleotides are TGTGCCAGTACGGATAGAGCAAACACTGAAGCTTTCTTT.

This clonotype was counted at least ten times. In DNA, the CDR3 is TGTGCCAGCAGCTTGTGGGCTGACACTGAAGCTTTCTTT. Protein: CASSLWADTEAFF. The chain employs TRBV11-1 and TRBJ1-1; D is unresolved. CDR1 and CDR2 from the germline V gene are SGHAT and FQDESV (reference sequence). This CDR3 is built from 13 residues. With 3 bases removed from V and 3 bases from J, the gap between germline ends came to 8 bases.

This clonotype has ten or more counts. This chain connects TRBV20-1 to TRBJ2-7, with D perhaps TRBD1 (6 bases). The CDR3 has 14 residues. In germline, CDR1 is DFQATT, CDR2 SNEGSKA (reference sequence). The V end lost 0 bases, the J end lost 7 bases, and 16 bases lay between the germline ends. CDR3 amino acids: CSARDSQGLGEQYF. The CDR3 DNA follows: TGCAGTGCTAGAGATTCACAGGGTTTGGGGGAGCAGTACTTC.

This clonotype was found many times. The V call is TRBV28, the J call TRBJ2-7; D may be TRBD2 (5 bases). Germline V CDR1 and CDR2: MDHEN, SYDVKM. The V and J ends lost 6 bases and 2 bases respectively, with 14 bases between them. This CDR3 is built from 14 residues. CDR3 in amino acids: CASSMEDGAYEQYF. As DNA, the CDR3 is TGTGCCAGCAGCATGGAGGACGGAGCCTACGAGCAGTACTTC. The entire variable domain, with the rest obtained from reference TRBV28 and TRBJ2-7, is as follows: DVKVTQSSRYLVKRTGEKVFLECVQDMDHENMFWYRQDPGLGLRLIYFSYDVKMKEKGDIPEGYSVSREKKERFSLILESASTNQTSMYLCASSMEDGAYEQYFGPGTRLTVT.